In its sample, the clone carrying this T cell receptor (beta chain) was seen a few times. The antigen is not known. The germline gives CDR1 MDHEN, CDR2 SYDVKM. The J segment lost 8 bases and the V segment lost 5 bases, leaving 13 bases of the junction unmatched. This CDR3 contains 16 residues. This sample was included in a study of T cells in Graves' hyperthyroidism and ophthalmopathy. Study-level results: Blood also contained most expanded thyroid clonotypes above 0.001.

TCR beta CDR3 regions were amplified from RNA transcripts. HTBI primers were the set used in a first-round RT-PCR of the TCR CDR3. TCRdb fed the multiplex PCR reads into MiXCR, producing one record per CDR3 protein. This repertoire shows approximately 610,000 distinct CDR3 sequences, around 15% found once; its top ten account for 3.5% to 4.5%. PBMCs were obtained from 9.5 to 10 ml fresh peripheral blood. The sample comprised blood. This chain links TRBV28 with TRBJ2-4; TRBD1 matches 9 bases. The source of this sequence is a woman in her thirties or forties with Graves' ophthalmopathy. As DNA, the CDR3 is TGTGCCAGCAGTAAGTGGGACAGGGCACACCGGGACATTCAGTACTTC. Protein product: CASSKWDRAHRDIQYF.